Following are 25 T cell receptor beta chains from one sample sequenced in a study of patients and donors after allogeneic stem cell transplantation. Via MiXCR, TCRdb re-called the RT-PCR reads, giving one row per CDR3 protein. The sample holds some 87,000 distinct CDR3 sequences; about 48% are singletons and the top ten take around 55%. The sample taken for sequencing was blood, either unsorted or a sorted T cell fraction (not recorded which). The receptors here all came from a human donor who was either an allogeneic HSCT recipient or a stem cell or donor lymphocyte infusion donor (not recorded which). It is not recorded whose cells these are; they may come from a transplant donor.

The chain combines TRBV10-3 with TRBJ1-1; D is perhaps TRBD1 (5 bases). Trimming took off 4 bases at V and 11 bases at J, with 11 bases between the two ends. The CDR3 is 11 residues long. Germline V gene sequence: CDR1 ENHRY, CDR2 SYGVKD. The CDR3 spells CAISGQGEAFF. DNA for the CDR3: TGTGCCATCAGTGGGCAGGGTGAGGCTTTCTTT.

In DNA form, the CDR3 reads TGTGCCAGCTCGGGGACAGGGGAAGCTTTCTTT. It encodes CASSGTGEAFF. V and J are TRBV6-5 and TRBJ1-1, with 9 bases lining up with TRBD1. There are 11 residues in the CDR3. Trimming removed 8 bases from V and 8 bases from J; junction bases left unmatched: 3. From germline, CDR1 is MNHEY and CDR2 SVGAGI.

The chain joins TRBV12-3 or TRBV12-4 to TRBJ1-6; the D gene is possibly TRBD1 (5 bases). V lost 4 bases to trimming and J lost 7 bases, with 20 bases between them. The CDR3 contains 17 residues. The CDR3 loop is CASSWNGAGAGNSPLHF. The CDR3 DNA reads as TGTGCCAGCAGTTGGAATGGGGCCGGGGCAGGCAATTCACCCCTCCACTTT.

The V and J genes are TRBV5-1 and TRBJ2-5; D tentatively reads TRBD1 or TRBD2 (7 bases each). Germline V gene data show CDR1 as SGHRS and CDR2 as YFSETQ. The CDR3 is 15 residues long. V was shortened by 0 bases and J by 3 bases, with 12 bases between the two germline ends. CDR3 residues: CASSLVTGREETQYF. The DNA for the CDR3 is TGCGCCAGCAGCTTGGTGACAGGGAGGGAAGAGACCCAGTACTTC.

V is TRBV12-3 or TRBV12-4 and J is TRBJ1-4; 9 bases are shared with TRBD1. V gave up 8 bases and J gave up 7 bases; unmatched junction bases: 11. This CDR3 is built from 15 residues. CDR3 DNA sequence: TGTGCCAGCGGATCAACAGGGGGCGCAGGTGAAAAACTGTTTTTT. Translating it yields CASGSTGGAGEKLFF.

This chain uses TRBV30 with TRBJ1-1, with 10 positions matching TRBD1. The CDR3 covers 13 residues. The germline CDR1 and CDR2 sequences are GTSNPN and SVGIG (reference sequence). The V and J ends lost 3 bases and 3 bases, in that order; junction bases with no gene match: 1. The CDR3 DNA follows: TGTGCCTGGAGGGGGACAGGGGACACTGAAGCTTTCTTT. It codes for CAWRGTGDTEAFF.

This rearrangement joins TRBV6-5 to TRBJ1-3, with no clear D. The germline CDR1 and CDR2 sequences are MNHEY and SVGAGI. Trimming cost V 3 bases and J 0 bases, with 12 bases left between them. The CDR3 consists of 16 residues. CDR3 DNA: TGTGCCAGCAGTTATTTTGACGGAAGCTCTGGAAACACCATATATTTT. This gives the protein CASSYFDGSSGNTIYF.

Here the CDR3 reads CASSRPGYATEAFF. The CDR3 DNA sequence: TGTGCCAGCAGCCGCCCGGGGTACGCCACTGAAGCTTTCTTT. The V gene is TRBV27, the J gene TRBJ1-1; D unresolved. Deletions cut 6 bases from V and 4 bases from J, with 15 bases between. CDR3 length equals 14 residues. The germline V gene has CDR1 MNHEY and CDR2 SMNVEV (reference sequence).

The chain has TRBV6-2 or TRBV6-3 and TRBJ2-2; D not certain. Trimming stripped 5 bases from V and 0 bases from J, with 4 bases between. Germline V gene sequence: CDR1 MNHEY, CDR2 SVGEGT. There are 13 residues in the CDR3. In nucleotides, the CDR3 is TGTGCCAGCAGTCTAGCGAACACCGGGGAGCTGTTTTTT. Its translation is CASSLANTGELFF.

In nucleotides, the CDR3 is TGTGCCAGCAGCCACGACAGGGGGCGTGATTCACCCCTCCACTTT. It specifies CASSHDRGRDSPLHF. The rearrangement uses TRBV7-2 and TRBJ1-6; 10 positions match TRBD1. Trimming at V came to 5 bases and at J to 8 bases, leaving 6 bases not matched to a gene. Germline CDR1 SGHTA, CDR2 FQGNSA. The CDR3 covers 15 residues.

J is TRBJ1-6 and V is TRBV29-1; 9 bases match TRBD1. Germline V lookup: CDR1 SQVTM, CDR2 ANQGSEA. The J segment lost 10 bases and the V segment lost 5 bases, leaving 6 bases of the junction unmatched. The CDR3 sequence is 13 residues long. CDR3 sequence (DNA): TGCAGCGTTTCCCGGGACAGGGACTCACCCCTCCACTTT. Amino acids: CSVSRDRDSPLHF.

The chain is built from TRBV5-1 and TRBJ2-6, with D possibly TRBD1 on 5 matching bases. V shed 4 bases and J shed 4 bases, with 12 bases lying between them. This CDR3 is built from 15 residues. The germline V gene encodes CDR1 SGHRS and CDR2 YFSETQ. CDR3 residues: CASSIAGYGANVLTF. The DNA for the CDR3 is TGCGCCAGCAGCATAGCAGGGTACGGGGCCAACGTCCTGACTTTC.

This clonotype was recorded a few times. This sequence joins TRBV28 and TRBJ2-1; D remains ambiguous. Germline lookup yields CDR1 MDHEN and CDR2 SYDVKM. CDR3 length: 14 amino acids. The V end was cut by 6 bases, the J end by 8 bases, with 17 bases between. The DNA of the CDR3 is TGTGCCAGCAGACCCGGAATTAGGGCCTATGAGCAGTTCTTC. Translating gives CASRPGIRAYEQFF. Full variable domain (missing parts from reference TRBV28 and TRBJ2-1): DVKVTQSSRYLVKRTGEKVFLECVQDMDHENMFWYRQDPGLGLRLIYFSYDVKMKEKGDIPEGYSVSREKKERFSLILESASTNQTSMYLCASRPGIRAYEQFFGPGTRLTVL.

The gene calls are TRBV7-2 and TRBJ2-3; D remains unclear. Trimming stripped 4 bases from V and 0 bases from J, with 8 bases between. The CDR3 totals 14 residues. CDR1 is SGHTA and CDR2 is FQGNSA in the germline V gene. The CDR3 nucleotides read TGTGCCAGCAGCTACGCCAGAAGCACAGATACGCAGTATTTT. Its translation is CASSYARSTDTQYF.

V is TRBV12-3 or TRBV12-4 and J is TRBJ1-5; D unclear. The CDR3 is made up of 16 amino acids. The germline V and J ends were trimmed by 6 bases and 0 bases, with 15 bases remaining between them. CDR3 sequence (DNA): TGTGCCAGCAGCTACGAGGGCGCTTATAGCAATCAGCCCCAGCATTTT. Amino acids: CASSYEGAYSNQPQHF.

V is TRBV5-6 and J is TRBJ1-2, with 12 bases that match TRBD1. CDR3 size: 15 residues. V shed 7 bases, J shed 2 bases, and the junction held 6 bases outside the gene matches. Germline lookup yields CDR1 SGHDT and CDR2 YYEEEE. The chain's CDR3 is CASLGQGALNYGYTF. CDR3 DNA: TGTGCCAGCTTGGGACAGGGGGCGCTGAACTATGGCTACACCTTC.

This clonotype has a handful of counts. The CDR3 loop reads CASSEFAGVPSRGYTF. The CDR3 coding sequence is TGTGCCAGCAGTGAATTTGCCGGAGTGCCCAGCCGGGGCTACACCTTC. This chain connects TRBV6-1 to TRBJ1-2; D gene unclear. V was cut by 2 bases and J by 8 bases, with 21 bases left in between. Germline CDR1 and CDR2: MNHNS and SASEGT. There are 16 residues in the CDR3.

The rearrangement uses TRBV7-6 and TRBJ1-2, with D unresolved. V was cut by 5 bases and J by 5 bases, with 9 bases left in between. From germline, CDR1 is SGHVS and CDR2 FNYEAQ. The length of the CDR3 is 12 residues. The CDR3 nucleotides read TGTGCCAGCAGCCCGGCGGAATATGGCTACACCTTC. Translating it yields CASSPAEYGYTF.

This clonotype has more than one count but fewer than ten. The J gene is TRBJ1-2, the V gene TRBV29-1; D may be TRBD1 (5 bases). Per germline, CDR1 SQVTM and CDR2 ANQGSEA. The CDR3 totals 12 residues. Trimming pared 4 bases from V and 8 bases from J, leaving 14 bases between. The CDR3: CSVVGAAAGYTF. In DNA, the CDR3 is TGCAGCGTTGTAGGGGCCGCAGCCGGCTACACCTTC.

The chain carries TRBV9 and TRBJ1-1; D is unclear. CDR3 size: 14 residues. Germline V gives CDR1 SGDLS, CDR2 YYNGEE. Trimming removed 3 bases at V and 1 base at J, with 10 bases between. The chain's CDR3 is CASSAQLTNTEAFF. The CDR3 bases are TGTGCCAGCAGCGCACAACTTACGAACACTGAAGCTTTCTTT.

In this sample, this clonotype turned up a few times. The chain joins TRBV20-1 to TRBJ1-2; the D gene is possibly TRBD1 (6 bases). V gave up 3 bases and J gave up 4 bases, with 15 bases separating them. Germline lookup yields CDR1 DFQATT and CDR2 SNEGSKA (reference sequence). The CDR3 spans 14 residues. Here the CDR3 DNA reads TGCAGTGCTAGTACCGGCGTGGGGGCCTATGGCTACACCTTC. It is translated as CSASTGVGAYGYTF.

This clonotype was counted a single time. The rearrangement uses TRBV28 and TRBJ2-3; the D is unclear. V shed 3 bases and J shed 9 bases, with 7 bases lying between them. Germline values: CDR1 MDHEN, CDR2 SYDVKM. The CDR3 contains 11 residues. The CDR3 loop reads CASSFKGTQYF. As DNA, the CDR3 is TGTGCCAGCAGTTTCAAGGGAACGCAGTATTTT.

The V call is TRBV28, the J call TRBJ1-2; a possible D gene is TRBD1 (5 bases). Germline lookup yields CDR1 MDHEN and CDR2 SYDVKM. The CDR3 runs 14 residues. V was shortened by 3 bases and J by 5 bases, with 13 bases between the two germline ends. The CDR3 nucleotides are TGTGCCAGCAGTTTCGGGGGTTCCCTGTATGGCTACACCTTC. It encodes CASSFGGSLYGYTF.

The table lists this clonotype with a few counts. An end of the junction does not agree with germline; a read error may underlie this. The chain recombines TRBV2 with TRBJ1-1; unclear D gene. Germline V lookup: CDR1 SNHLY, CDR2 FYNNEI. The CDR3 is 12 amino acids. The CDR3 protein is CASSDEPQRTRF. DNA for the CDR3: TGTGCCAGCAGTGACGAACCCCAGCGGACGCGCTTT.

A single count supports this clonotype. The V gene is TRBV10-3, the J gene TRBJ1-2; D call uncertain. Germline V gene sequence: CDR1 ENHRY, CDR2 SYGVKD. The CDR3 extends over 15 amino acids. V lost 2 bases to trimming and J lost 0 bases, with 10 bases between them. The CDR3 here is CAISEPSHTNYGYTF. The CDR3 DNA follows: TGTGCCATCAGTGAGCCCAGCCACACTAACTATGGCTACACCTTC.